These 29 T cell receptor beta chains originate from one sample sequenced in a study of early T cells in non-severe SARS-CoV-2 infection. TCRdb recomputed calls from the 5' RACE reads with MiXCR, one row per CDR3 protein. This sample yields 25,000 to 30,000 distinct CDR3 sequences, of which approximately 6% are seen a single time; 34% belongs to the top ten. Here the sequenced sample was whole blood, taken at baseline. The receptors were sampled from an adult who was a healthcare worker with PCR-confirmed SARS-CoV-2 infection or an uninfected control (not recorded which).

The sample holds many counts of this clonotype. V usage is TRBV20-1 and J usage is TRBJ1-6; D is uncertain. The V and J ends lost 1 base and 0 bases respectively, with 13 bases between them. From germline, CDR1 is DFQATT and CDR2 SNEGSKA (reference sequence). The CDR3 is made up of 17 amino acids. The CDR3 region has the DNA TGCAGTGCTAGAGTTCTTCAGGAAAGCTCCTATAATTCACCCCTCCACTTT. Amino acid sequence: CSARVLQESSYNSPLHF.

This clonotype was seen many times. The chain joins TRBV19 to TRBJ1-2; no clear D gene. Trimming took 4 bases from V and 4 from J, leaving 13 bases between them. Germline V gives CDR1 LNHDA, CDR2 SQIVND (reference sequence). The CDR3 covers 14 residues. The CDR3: CASSTAPDPYGYTF. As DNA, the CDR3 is TGTGCCAGTAGTACAGCCCCGGATCCCTATGGCTACACCTTC.

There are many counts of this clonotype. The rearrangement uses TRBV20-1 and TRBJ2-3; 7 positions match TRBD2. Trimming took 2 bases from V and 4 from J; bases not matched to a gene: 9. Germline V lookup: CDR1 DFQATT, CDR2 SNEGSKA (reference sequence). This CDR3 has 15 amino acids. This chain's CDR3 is CSARRGEGLPDTQYF. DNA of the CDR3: TGCAGTGCTAGAAGAGGGGAGGGCCTCCCAGATACGCAGTATTTT.

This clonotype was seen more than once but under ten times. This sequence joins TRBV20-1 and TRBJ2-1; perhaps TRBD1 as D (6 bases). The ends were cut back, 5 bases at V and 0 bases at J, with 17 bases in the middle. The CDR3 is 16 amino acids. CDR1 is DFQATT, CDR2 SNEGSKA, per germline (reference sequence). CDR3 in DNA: TGCAGTGCTCCCACCCCCAGGGGACGCTCCTACAATGAGCAGTTCTTC. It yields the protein CSAPTPRGRSYNEQFF.

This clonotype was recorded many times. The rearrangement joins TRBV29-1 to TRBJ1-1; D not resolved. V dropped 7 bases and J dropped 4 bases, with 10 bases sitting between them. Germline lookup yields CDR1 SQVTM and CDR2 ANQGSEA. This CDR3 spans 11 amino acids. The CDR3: CSAETVTEAFF. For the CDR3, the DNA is TGCAGCGCTGAGACTGTCACTGAAGCTTTCTTT.

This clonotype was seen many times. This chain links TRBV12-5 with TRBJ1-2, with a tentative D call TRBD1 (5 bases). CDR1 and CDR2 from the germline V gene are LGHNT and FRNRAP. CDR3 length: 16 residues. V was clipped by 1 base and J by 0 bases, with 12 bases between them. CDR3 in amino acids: CASGLAGTPANYGYTF. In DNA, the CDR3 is TGTGCTAGTGGTTTGGCAGGGACGCCAGCTAACTATGGCTACACCTTC.

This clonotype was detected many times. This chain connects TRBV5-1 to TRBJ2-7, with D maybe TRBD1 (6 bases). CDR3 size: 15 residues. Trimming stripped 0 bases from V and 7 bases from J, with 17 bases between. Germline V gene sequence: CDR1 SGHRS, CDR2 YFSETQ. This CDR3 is CASSLAFSGVWEQYF. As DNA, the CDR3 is TGCGCCAGCAGCTTGGCGTTTTCAGGGGTTTGGGAGCAGTACTTC.

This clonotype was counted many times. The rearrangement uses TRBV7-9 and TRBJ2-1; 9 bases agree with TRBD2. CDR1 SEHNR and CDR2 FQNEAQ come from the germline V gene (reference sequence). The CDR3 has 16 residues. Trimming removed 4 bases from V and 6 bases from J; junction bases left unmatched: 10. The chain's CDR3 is CASSSPRAGGVNEQFF. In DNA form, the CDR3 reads TGTGCCAGCAGCTCCCCCCGAGCGGGGGGCGTCAATGAGCAGTTCTTC.

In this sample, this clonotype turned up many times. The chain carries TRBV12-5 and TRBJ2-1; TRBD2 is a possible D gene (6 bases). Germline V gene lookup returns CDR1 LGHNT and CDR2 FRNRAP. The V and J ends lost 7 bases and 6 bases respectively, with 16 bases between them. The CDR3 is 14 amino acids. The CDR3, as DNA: TGTGCTAGTGTTCCAGCGGGTCTAATCAATGAGCAGTTCTTC. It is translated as CASVPAGLINEQFF.

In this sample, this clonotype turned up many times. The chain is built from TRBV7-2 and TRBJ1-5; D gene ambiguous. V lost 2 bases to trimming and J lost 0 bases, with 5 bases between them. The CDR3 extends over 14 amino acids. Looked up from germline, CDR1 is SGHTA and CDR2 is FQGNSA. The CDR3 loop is CASSLFSSNQPQHF. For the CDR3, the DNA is TGTGCCAGCAGCTTATTCAGTAGCAATCAGCCCCAGCATTTT.

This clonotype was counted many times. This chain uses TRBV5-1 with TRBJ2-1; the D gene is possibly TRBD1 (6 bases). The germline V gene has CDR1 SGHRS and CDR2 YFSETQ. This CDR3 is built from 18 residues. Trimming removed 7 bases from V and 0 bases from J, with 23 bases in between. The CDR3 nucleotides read TGCGCCAGCCGCCCGATAGGGGGTAGCCGGAGCTCCTACAATGAGCAGTTCTTC. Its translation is CASRPIGGSRSSYNEQFF. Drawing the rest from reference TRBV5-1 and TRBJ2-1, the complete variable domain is KAGVTQTPRYLIKTRGQQVTLSCSPISGHRSVSWYQQTPGQGLQFLFEYFSETQRNKGNFPGRFSGRQFSNSRSEMNVSTLELGDSALYLCASRPIGGSRSSYNEQFFGPGTRLTVL.

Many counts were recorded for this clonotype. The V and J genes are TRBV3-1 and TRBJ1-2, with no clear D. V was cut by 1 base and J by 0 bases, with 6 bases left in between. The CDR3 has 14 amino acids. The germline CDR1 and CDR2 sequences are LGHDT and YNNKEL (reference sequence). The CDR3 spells CASSQGASNYGYTF. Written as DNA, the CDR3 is TGTGCCAGCAGCCAAGGAGCGTCTAACTATGGCTACACCTTC.

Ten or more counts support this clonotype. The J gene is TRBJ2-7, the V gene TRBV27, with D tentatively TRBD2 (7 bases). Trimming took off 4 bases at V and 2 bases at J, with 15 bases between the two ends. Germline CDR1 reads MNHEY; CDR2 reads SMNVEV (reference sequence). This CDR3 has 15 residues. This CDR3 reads CASSSRGGQTYEQYF. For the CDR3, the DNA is TGTGCCAGCAGTTCCCGCGGGGGCCAAACCTACGAGCAGTACTTC.

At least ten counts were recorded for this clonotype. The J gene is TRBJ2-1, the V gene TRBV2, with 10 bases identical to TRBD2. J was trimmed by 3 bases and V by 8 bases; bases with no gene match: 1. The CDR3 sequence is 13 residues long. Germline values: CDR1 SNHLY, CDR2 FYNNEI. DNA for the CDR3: TGTGCCAGCGGACTAGCGGACTACAATGAGCAGTTCTTC. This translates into CASGLADYNEQFF. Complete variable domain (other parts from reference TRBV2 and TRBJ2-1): EPEVTQTPSHQVTQMGQEVILRCVPISNHLYFYWYRQILGQKVEFLVSFYNNEISEKSEIFDDQFSVERPDGSNFTLKIRSTKLEDSAMYFCASGLADYNEQFFGPGTRLTVL.

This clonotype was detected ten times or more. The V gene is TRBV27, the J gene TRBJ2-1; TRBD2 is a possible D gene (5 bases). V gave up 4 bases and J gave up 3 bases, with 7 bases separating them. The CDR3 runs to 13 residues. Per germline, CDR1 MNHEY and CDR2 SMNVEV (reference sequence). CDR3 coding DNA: TGTGCCAGCAGTTCAGACTACTACAATGAGCAGTTCTTC. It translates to CASSSDYYNEQFF.

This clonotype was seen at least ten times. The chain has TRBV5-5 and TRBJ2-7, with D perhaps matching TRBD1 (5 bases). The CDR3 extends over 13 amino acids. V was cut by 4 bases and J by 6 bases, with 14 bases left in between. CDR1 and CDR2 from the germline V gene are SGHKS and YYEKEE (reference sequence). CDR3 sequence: CASSNQQVGEQYF. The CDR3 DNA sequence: TGTGCCAGCAGCAACCAACAGGTTGGCGAGCAGTACTTC.

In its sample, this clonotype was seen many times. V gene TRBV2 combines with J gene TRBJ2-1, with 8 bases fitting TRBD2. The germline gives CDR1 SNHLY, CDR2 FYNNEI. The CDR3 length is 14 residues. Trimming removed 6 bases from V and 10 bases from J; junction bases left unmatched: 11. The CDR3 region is CASSFRGGPGEQFF. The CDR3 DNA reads TGTGCCAGCAGCTTTCGCGGGGGGCCAGGGGAGCAGTTCTTC.

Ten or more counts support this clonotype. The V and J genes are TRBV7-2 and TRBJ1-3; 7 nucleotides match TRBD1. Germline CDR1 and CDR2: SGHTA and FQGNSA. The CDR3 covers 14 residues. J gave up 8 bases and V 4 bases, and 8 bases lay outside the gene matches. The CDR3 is CASSSRTGGDTIYF. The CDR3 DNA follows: TGTGCCAGCAGCTCCCGGACAGGAGGGGACACCATATATTTT.

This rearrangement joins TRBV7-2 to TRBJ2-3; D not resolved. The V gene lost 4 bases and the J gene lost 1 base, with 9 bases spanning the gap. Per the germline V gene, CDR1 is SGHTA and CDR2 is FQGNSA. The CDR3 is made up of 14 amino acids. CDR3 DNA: TGTGCCAGCAGCTCCAGCGTGGGCACAGATACGCAGTATTTT. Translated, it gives CASSSSVGTDTQYF.

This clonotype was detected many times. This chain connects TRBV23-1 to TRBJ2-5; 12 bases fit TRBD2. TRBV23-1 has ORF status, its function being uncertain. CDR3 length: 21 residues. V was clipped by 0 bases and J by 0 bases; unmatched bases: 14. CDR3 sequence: CASSQSFGTSGQRGYQETQYF. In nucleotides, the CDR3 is TGCGCCAGCAGTCAATCTTTCGGGACTAGCGGGCAGAGGGGGTACCAAGAGACCCAGTACTTC.

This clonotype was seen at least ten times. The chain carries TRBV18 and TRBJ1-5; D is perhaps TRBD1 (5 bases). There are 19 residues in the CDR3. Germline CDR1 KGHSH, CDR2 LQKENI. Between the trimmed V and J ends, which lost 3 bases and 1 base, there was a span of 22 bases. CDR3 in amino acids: CASSPGPRAGKNSNQPQHF. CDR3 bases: TGTGCCAGCTCACCTGGCCCACGGGCAGGGAAGAACAGCAATCAGCCCCAGCATTTT.

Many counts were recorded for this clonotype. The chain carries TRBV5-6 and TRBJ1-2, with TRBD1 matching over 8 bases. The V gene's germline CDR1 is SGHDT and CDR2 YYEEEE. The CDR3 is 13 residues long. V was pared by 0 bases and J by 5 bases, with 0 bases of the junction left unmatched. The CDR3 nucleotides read TGTGCCAGCAGCTTGGACAGGGGGTATGGCTACACCTTC. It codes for CASSLDRGYGYTF.

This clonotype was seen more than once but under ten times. CDR3 region: CASSKSGRSQETQYF. The CDR3 DNA sequence: TGTGCCAGCAGCAAGAGCGGGAGAAGCCAAGAGACCCAGTACTTC. The genes are TRBV5-4 and TRBJ2-5, with 8 positions matching TRBD2. Germline V lookup: CDR1 SGHNT, CDR2 YYREEE (reference sequence). V lost 4 bases, J lost 1 base, and 6 bases stayed unmatched. The CDR3 sequence is 15 residues long.

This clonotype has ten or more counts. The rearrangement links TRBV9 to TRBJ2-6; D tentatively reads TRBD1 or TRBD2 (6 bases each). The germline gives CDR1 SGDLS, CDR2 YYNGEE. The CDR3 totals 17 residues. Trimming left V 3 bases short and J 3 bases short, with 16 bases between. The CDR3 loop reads CASSEKTGTVGANVLTF. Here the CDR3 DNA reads TGTGCCAGCAGCGAAAAAACAGGGACTGTTGGGGCCAACGTCCTGACTTTC.

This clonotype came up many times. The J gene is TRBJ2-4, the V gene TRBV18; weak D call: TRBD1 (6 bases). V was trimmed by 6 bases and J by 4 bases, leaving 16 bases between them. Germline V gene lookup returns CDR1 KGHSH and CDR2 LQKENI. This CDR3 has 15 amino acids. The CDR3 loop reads CASSTTGRGKNIQYF. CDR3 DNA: TGTGCCAGCTCCACCACGGGCAGGGGAAAAAACATTCAGTACTTC.

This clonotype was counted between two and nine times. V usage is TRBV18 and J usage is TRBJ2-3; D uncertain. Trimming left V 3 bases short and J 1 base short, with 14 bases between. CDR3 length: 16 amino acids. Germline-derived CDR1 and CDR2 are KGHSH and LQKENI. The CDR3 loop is CASSPLASDGTDTQYF. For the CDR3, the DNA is TGTGCCAGCTCACCCCTTGCCTCTGACGGCACAGATACGCAGTATTTT.

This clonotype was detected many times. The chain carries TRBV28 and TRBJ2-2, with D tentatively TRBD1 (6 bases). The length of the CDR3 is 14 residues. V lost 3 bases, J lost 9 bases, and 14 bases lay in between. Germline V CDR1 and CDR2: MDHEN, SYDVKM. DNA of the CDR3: TGTGCCAGCAGTTTCGGGGCAGGGACAAGGGAGCTGTTTTTT. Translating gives CASSFGAGTRELFF.

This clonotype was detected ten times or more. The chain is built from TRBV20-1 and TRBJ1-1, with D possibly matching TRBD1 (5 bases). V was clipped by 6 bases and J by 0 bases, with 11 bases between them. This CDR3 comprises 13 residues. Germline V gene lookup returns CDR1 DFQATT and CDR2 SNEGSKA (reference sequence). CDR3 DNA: TGCAGTGCCGGACGGGACCTGAACACTGAAGCTTTCTTT. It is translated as CSAGRDLNTEAFF.

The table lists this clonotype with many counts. CDR3 nucleotide sequence: TGTGCCAGCAGCTTAGCGCACAGCAATCAGCCCCAGCATTTT. Its protein is CASSLAHSNQPQHF. The chain joins TRBV7-2 to TRBJ1-5; D not resolved. Trimming shortened V by 0 bases and J by 1 base, and 4 bases separated the two germline ends. Germline lookup yields CDR1 SGHTA and CDR2 FQGNSA. The CDR3 spans 14 residues. Based on the CDR3 plus reference TRBV7-2 and TRBJ1-5, the full variable domain is GAGVSQSPSNKVTEKGKDVELRCDPISGHTALYWYRQSLGQGLEFLIYFQGNSAPDKSGLPSDRFSAERTGGSVSTLTIQRTQQEDSAVYLCASSLAHSNQPQHFGDGTRLSIL.